The 18 T cell receptor beta chains reported below all come from one sample, sequenced in a study of blood T cell repertoires in COVID-19. Some clones are missing from TCRdb's copy, which holds only in-frame ones; the method was immunoSEQ multiplex PCR. The data show 300,000 to 350,000 clones, approximately 89% seen once. Sequenced material: PBMCs or T cells enriched from blood (not recorded which). The receptors were gathered from a man aged 25 to 45 who had recovered from COVID-19.

The rearrangement uses TRBV7-2 and TRBJ2-5; 15 nucleotides line up with TRBD2. CDR3 size: 15 residues. The V segment lost 4 bases and the J segment 5 bases; nucleotides outside the gene matches: 2. Germline-derived CDR1 and CDR2 are SGHTA and FQGNSA. Here the CDR3 DNA reads TGTGCCAGCAGCTGGACTAGCGGGGGGGCCGAGACCCAGTACTTC. It specifies CASSWTSGGAETQYF.

This sequence joins TRBV28 and TRBJ2-7; maybe TRBD2 (6 bases). This CDR3 contains 14 residues. Germline V gene data show CDR1 as MDHEN and CDR2 as SYDVKM. Trimming left V 2 bases short and J 0 bases short, with 8 bases between. CDR3 loop: CASSLRGYSYEQYF. For the CDR3, the DNA is TGTGCCAGCAGTTTACGGGGGTACTCCTACGAGCAGTACTTC. The variable domain in full, completed from reference TRBV28 and TRBJ2-7, reads DVKVTQSSRYLVKRTGEKVFLECVQDMDHENMFWYRQDPGLGLRLIYFSYDVKMKEKGDIPEGYSVSREKKERFSLILESASTNQTSMYLCASSLRGYSYEQYFGPGTRLTVT.

V gene TRBV28 combines with J gene TRBJ1-2, with D maybe TRBD1 (5 bases). The CDR3 extends over 14 amino acids. Trimming shortened V by 3 bases and J by 5 bases, and 13 bases separated the two germline ends. Germline V gives CDR1 MDHEN, CDR2 SYDVKM. The CDR3 reads CASSFPTEAYGYTF. The CDR3 DNA sequence: TGTGCCAGCAGTTTCCCGACAGAGGCTTATGGCTACACCTTC.

The V call is TRBV7-2, the J call TRBJ2-7; D might be TRBD1 (6 bases). The length of the CDR3 is 13 residues. Per germline, CDR1 SGHTA and CDR2 FQGNSA. Trimming removed 4 bases from V and 6 bases from J, with 13 bases in between. Here the CDR3 DNA reads TGTGCCAGCAGCTCACAGGGAGTAGGCGAGCAGTACTTC. Translating it yields CASSSQGVGEQYF. Combining the CDR3 with reference TRBV7-2 and TRBJ2-7 gives the whole variable domain GAGVSQSPSNKVTEKGKDVELRCDPISGHTALYWYRQSLGQGLEFLIYFQGNSAPDKSGLPSDRFSAERTGGSVSTLTIQRTQQEDSAVYLCASSSQGVGEQYFGPGTRLTVT.

The gene calls are TRBV13 and TRBJ2-5; 7 bases are shared with TRBD1. V shed 5 bases, J shed 7 bases, and the junction held 7 bases outside the gene matches. The CDR3 loop spans 13 amino acids. The germline V gene encodes CDR1 PRHDT and CDR2 FYEKMQ (reference sequence). DNA for the CDR3: TGTGCCAGCAGCCCAAGACAGGGAGTGACCCAGTACTTC. It yields the protein CASSPRQGVTQYF.

This sequence joins TRBV28 and TRBJ2-2; D is perhaps TRBD2 (7 bases). The V gene lost 6 bases and the J gene lost 1 base, with 27 bases spanning the gap. The CDR3 spans 20 residues. Germline CDR1 MDHEN, CDR2 SYDVKM. CDR3 protein: CASSTPHFRGAGKNTGELFF. CDR3 nucleotides: TGTGCCAGCAGCACCCCCCATTTTCGGGGGGCCGGCAAGAACACCGGGGAGCTGTTTTTT. The complete variable domain, with remaining parts taken from reference TRBV28 and TRBJ2-2, reads DVKVTQSSRYLVKRTGEKVFLECVQDMDHENMFWYRQDPGLGLRLIYFSYDVKMKEKGDIPEGYSVSREKKERFSLILESASTNQTSMYLCASSTPHFRGAGKNTGELFFGEGSRLTVL.

This clone was detected once. The chain combines TRBV4-1 with TRBJ1-2, with 8 bases fitting TRBD1. In germline, CDR1 is MGHRA, CDR2 YSYEKL. V lost 6 bases, J lost 7 bases, and 7 bases stayed unmatched. The CDR3 has 13 residues. CDR3 sequence reads: CASRDRGSSGYTF. For the CDR3, the DNA is TGCGCCAGCAGAGACAGGGGAAGTAGTGGCTACACCTTC.

The chain uses TRBV7-8 and TRBJ2-4, with 8 bases lining up with TRBD1. The V gene's germline CDR1 is SGHVS and CDR2 FQNEAQ. CDR3 length: 16 residues. Unmatched junction bases numbered 6, after V lost 5 bases and J lost 0 bases. The CDR3 here is CASSDRQGIAKNIQYF. The CDR3 DNA sequence: TGTGCCAGCAGCGACCGACAGGGGATAGCCAAAAACATTCAGTACTTC.

CDR3 sequence (DNA): TGTGCCAGTACTCCGCCGACAGGGGATAATAATTCACCCCTCCACTTT. Translation: CASTPPTGDNNSPLHF. The chain links TRBV19 to TRBJ1-6; 8 bases are a match to TRBD1. Germline CDR1 and CDR2: LNHDA and SQIVND (reference sequence). With V trimmed by 7 bases and J by 5 bases, 10 bases remained unmatched. CDR3 size: 16 residues.

CDR3 nucleotide sequence: TGTGCCAGCAGGGCCACAGGGAACACCGGGGAGCTGTTTTTT. Amino acid sequence: CASRATGNTGELFF. The chain recombines TRBV28 with TRBJ2-2; a possible D gene is TRBD1 (5 bases). This CDR3 is 14 amino acids long. With 6 bases removed from V and 1 base from J, the gap between germline ends came to 9 bases. Germline V gives CDR1 MDHEN, CDR2 SYDVKM.

The J gene is TRBJ2-2, the V gene TRBV7-2, with 11 positions matching TRBD2. Germline CDR1 and CDR2: SGHTA and FQGNSA. This CDR3 is 16 amino acids long. The junction had 2 bases not matched to a gene; V was cut back by 0 bases and J by 5 bases. CDR3: CASSLAASGGTGELFF. CDR3 nucleotide sequence: TGTGCCAGCAGCTTAGCTGCTAGCGGGGGGACCGGGGAGCTGTTTTTT.

A few counts support this clone. The chain uses TRBV6-1 and TRBJ2-5, with D perhaps matching TRBD1 (5 bases). V lost 1 base, J lost 0 bases, and 9 bases lay in between. The CDR3 length is 15 residues. Germline V gives CDR1 MNHNS, CDR2 SASEGT. CDR3 coding DNA: TGTGCCAGCAGTGAAGGCCCAGGGTACCAAGAGACCCAGTACTTC. Amino acids: CASSEGPGYQETQYF.

The gene calls are TRBV7-3 and TRBJ2-6; no firm D call. Looked up from germline, CDR1 is SGHTA and CDR2 is FQGTGA. The CDR3 contains 16 residues. V lost 5 bases, J lost 4 bases, and 15 bases lay in between. CDR3 in DNA: TGTGCCAGCAGCCCTTCGAGGATCTCCGGGGCCAACGTCCTGACTTTC. It specifies CASSPSRISGANVLTF.

This chain joins TRBV13 and TRBJ2-3; D remains unclear. CDR3 length equals 11 residues. Trimming took off 3 bases at V and 5 bases at J, with 3 bases between the two ends. Germline-derived CDR1 and CDR2 are PRHDT and FYEKMQ (reference sequence). The CDR3 sequence is CASSFQDTQYF. The CDR3 bases are TGTGCCAGCAGCTTCCAAGATACGCAGTATTTT.

This clone has just one count. V usage is TRBV7-9 and J usage is TRBJ1-2; possible D gene TRBD1, 5 bases. V gave up 1 base and J gave up 7 bases, with 19 bases separating them. CDR1 is SEHNR, CDR2 FQNEAQ, per germline (reference sequence). The CDR3 extends over 16 amino acids. In nucleotides, the CDR3 is TGTGCCAGCAGCTTAGTCCCCCGCGCAGGGTTCTCTGGCTACACCTTC. Its protein product is CASSLVPRAGFSGYTF. The variable domain in full, with the rest retrieved from reference TRBV7-9 and TRBJ1-2, is DTGVSQNPRHKITKRGQNVTFRCDPISEHNRLYWYRQTLGQGPEFLTYFQNEAQLEKSRLLSDRFSAERPKGSFSTLEIQRTEQGDSAMYLCASSLVPRAGFSGYTFGSGTRLTVV.

The rearrangement links TRBV5-6 to TRBJ1-1; possibly TRBD1 for D (5 bases). The germline CDR1 and CDR2 sequences are SGHDT and YYEEEE. The CDR3 consists of 18 residues. V lost 2 bases to trimming and J lost 0 bases, with 20 bases between them. The CDR3 region has the DNA TGTGCCAGCAGCTTTTTCGGGGGATTGAGGGTTATGAACACTGAAGCTTTCTTT. Translated: CASSFFGGLRVMNTEAFF.

V gene TRBV7-8 combines with J gene TRBJ1-2; 9 bases match TRBD1. With V trimmed by 3 bases and J by 2 bases, 4 bases remained unmatched. Germline values: CDR1 SGHVS, CDR2 FQNEAQ. The CDR3 runs 15 residues. The CDR3 loop is CASSFRDRVNYGYTF. The CDR3 nucleotides read TGTGCCAGCAGCTTTCGGGACAGGGTAAACTATGGCTACACCTTC.

This clone was detected only once. The V and J genes are TRBV4-1 and TRBJ1-1, with 7 positions matching TRBD1. J gave up 0 bases and V 2 bases, and 9 bases lay outside the gene matches. Per germline, CDR1 MGHRA and CDR2 YSYEKL. This CDR3 has 17 residues. CDR3 amino acids: CASSQSRRDSMNTEAFF. The CDR3 DNA is TGCGCCAGCAGCCAAAGTCGCCGGGACAGTATGAACACTGAAGCTTTCTTT.